This TCR beta chain was captured in a study of blood T cell repertoires in COVID-19. The wider study: Donors in the United States, Italy and Spain gave samples during acute or convalescent COVID-19. Sample material is recorded as cDNA or gDNA derived from T cells, B-cell-depleted T cells, or PBMCs.

The germline V and J ends were trimmed by 0 bases and 7 bases, with 7 bases remaining between them. Germline CDR1 reads ENHRY; CDR2 reads SYGVKD. This CDR3 has 13 amino acids. On this clone itself: The same CDR3 can be traced to other DNA sequences in this sample.

As handled by the study authors: The assay estimated nucleated cells by amplifying reference gene primers. Clones were sequenced by immunoSEQ multiplex PCR, and TCRdb holds only the in-frame ones, with some missing. That table furnishes V, J and clone size, whereas the DNA furnished D and trimming. The sample has roughly 130,000 clones, roughly 80% seen once. Sequenced material: peripheral blood. The rearrangement joins TRBV10-3 to TRBJ2-1; D may be TRBD2 (5 bases). The receptor's source is a woman aged 45-59 years with acute or convalescent COVID-19. The CDR3 DNA is TGTGCCATCAGTGAGTCGACGGGGAATGAGCAGTTCTTC. Encoded protein: CAISESTGNEQFF.